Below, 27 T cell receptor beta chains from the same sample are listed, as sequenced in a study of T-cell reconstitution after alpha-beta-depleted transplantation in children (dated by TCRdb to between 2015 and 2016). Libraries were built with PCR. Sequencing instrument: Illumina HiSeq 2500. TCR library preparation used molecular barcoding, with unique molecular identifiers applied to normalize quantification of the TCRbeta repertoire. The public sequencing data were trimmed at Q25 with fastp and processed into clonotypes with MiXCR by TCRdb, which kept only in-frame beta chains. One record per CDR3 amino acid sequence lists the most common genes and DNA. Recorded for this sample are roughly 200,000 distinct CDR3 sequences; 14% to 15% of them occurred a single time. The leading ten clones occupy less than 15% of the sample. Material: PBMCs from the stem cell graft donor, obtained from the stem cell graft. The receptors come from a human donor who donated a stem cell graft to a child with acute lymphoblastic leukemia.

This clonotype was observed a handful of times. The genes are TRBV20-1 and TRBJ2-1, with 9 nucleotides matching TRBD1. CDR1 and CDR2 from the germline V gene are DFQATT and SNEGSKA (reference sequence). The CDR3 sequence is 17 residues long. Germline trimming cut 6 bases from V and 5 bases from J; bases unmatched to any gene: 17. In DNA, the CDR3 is TGCAGTGCCCTGATTTATGGACAGGGGCAAGGTAACAATGAGCAGTTCTTC. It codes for CSALIYGQGQGNNEQFF.

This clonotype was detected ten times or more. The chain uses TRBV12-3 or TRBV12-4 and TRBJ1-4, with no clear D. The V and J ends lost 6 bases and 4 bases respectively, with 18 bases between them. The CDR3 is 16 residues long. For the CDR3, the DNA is TGTGCCAGCAGACCCGACCGGGGTTACAATAATGAAAAACTGTTTTTT. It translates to CASRPDRGYNNEKLFF.

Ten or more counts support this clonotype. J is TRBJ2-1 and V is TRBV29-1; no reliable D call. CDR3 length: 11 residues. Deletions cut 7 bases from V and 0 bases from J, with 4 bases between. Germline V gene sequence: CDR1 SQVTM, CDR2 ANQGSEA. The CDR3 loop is CSAYSYNEQFF. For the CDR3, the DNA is TGCAGCGCCTACTCCTACAATGAGCAGTTCTTC.

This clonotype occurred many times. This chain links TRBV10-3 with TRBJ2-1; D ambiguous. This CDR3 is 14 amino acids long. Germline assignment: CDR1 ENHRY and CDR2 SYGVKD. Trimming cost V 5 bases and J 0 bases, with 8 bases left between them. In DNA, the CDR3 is TGTGCCATCAGTTTCGACACCTCCTACAATGAGCAGTTCTTC. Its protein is CAISFDTSYNEQFF.

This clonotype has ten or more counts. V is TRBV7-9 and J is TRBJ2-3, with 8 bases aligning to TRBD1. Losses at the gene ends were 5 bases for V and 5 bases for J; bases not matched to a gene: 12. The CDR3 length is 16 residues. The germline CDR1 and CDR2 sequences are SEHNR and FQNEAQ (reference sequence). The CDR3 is CASSPARTGILDTQYF. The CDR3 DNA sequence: TGTGCCAGCAGCCCCGCCCGGACAGGGATATTAGATACGCAGTATTTT.

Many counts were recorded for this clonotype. CDR3 in amino acids: CASSRGGSYNSPLHF. The DNA for the CDR3 is TGTGCCAGCAGCAGGGGAGGCTCCTATAATTCACCCCTCCACTTT. This rearrangement joins TRBV7-8 to TRBJ1-6, with a weak D call TRBD1 (5 bases). The ends were cut back, 5 bases at V and 0 bases at J, with 8 bases in the middle. The CDR3 length is 15 residues. The V gene's germline CDR1 is SGHVS and CDR2 FQNEAQ.

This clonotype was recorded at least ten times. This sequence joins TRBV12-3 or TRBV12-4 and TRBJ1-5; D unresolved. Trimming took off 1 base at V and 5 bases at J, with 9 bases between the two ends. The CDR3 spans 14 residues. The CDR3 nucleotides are TGTGCCAGCAGTTTAGACGGGTCGGATCAGCCCCAGCATTTT. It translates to CASSLDGSDQPQHF.

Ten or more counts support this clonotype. CDR3 in amino acids: CASSPRTGRVRATGYTF. Here the CDR3 DNA reads TGTGCCAGCAGTCCTCGGACAGGGAGGGTCCGCGCGACTGGCTACACCTTC. The genes are TRBV12-3 or TRBV12-4 and TRBJ1-2; TRBD1 matches 8 bases. The CDR3 sequence is 17 residues long. Trimming cost V 5 bases and J 7 bases; bases outside gene matches: 18.

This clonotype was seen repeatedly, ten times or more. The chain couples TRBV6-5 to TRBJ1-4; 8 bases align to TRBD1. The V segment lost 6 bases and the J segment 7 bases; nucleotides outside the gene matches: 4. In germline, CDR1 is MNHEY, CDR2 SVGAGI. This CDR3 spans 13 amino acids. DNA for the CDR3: TGTGCCAGCAGGGGGACAGGCGCTGAAAAACTGTTTTTT. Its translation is CASRGTGAEKLFF.

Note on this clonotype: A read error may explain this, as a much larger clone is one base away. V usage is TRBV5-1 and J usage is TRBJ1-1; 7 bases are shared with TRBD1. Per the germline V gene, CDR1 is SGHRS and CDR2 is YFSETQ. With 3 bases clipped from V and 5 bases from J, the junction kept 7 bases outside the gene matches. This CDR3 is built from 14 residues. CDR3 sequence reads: CASSSPGGQTEAFF. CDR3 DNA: TGCGCCAGCAGCTCCCCAGGGGGGCAGACTGAAGCTTTCTTT.

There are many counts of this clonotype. In nucleotides, the CDR3 is TGTGCCAGCTCACGGGGGTCCTACGAGCAGTACTTC. It is translated as CASSRGSYEQYF. This chain joins TRBV18 and TRBJ2-7; either TRBD1 or TRBD2 may fit D (5 bases each). Deletions cut 4 bases from V and 1 base from J, with 5 bases between. The CDR3 runs to 12 residues. Germline V lookup: CDR1 KGHSH, CDR2 LQKENI.

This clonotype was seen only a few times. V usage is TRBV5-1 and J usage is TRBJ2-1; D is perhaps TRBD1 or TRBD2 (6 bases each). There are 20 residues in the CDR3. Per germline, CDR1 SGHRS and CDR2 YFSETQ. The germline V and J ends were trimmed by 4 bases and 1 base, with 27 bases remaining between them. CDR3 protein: CASSGAGSGRGAGSYNEQFF. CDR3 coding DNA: TGCGCCAGCAGCGGCGCGGGCAGTGGTAGGGGGGCTGGTTCCTACAATGAGCAGTTCTTC.

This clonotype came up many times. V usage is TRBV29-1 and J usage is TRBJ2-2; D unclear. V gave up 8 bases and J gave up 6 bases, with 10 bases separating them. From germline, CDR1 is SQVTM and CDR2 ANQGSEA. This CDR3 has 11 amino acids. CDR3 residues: CSLGYAGELFF. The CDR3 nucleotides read TGCAGCCTTGGATATGCCGGGGAGCTGTTTTTT.

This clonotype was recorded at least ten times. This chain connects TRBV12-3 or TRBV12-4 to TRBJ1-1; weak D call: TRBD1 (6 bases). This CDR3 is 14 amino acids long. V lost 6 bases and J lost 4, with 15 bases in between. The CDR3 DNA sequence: TGTGCCAGCAGATCCACAGGGTGGAGCACTGAAGCTTTCTTT. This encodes CASRSTGWSTEAFF.

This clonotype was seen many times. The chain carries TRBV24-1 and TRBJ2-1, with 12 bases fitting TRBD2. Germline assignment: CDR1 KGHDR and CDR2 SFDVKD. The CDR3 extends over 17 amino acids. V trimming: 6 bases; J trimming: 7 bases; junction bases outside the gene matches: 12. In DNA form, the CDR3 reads TGTGCCACCAGTCCTAACGGACTAGCGGGACGTAAGAATGAGCAGTTCTTC. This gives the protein CATSPNGLAGRKNEQFF.

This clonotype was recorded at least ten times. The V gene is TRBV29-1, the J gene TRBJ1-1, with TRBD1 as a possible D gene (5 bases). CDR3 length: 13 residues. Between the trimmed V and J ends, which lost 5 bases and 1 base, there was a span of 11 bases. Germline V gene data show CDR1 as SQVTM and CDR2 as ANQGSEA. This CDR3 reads CSVSRQRNTEAFF. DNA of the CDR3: TGCAGCGTTTCGCGACAGAGGAACACTGAAGCTTTCTTT. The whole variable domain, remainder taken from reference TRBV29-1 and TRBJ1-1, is SAVISQKPSRDICQRGTSLTIQCQVDSQVTMMFWYRQQPGQSLTLIATANQGSEATYESGFVIDKFPISRPNLTFSTLTVSNMSPEDSSIYLCSVSRQRNTEAFFGQGTRLTVV.

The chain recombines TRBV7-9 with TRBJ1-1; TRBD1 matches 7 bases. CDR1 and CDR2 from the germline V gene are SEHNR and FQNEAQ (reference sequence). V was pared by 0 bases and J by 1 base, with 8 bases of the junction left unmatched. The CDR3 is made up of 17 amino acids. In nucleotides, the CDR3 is TGTGCCAGCAGCTTAGCGCTTAGGGGACAGCCGAACACTGAAGCTTTCTTT. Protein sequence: CASSLALRGQPNTEAFF.

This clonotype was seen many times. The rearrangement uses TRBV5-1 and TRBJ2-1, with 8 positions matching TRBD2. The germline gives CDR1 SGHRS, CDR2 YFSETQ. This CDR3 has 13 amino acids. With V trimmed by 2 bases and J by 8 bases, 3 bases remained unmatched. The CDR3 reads CASSFEGLDEQFF. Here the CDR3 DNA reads TGCGCCAGCAGCTTTGAGGGACTAGATGAGCAGTTCTTC.

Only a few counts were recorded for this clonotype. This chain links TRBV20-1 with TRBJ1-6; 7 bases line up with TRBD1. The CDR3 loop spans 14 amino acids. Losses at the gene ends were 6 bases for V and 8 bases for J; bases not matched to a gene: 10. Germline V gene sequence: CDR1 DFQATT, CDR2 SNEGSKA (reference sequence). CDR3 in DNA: TGCAGTGCCTCCAGACAGGGAGCTGATTCACCCCTCCACTTT. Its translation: CSASRQGADSPLHF.

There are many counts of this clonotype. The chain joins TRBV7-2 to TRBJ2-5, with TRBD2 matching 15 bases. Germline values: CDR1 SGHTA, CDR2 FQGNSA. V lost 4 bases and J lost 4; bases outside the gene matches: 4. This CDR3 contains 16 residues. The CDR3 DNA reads TGTGCCAGCAGCTCATGGGGACTAGCGGGAGGAGAGACCCAGTACTTC. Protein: CASSSWGLAGGETQYF.

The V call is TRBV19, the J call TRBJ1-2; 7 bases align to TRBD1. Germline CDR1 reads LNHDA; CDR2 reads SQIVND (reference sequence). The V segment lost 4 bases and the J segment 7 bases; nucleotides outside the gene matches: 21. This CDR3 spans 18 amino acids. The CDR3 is CASSSTRRDSKLGGGYTF. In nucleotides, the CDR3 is TGTGCCAGTAGTAGCACAAGAAGGGACAGTAAGCTCGGTGGTGGCTACACCTTC.

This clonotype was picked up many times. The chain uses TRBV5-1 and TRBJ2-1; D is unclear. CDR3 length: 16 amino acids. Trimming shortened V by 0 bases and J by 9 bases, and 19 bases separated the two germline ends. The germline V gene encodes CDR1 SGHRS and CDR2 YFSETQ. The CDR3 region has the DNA TGCGCCAGCAGCTTGGGAAGCCTAGGGATAACGGCTGAGCAGTTCTTC. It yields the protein CASSLGSLGITAEQFF.

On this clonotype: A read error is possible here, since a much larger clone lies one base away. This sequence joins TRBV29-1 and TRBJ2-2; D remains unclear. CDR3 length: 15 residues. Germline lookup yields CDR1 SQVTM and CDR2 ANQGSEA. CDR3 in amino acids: CSVEDRVLNTGQLFF. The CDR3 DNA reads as TGCAGCGTTGAAGACAGAGTATTGAACACCGGGCAGCTGTTTTTT.

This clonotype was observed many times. The CDR3 here is CASSTSTSTEQFF. The CDR3 region has the DNA TGTGCCAGTAGTACAAGCACTAGCACAGAGCAGTTCTTC. The rearrangement joins TRBV19 to TRBJ2-1; maybe TRBD2 (6 bases). The germline V and J ends were trimmed by 4 bases and 10 bases, with 14 bases remaining between them. Germline loops: CDR1 LNHDA, CDR2 SQIVND (reference sequence). CDR3 size: 13 residues.

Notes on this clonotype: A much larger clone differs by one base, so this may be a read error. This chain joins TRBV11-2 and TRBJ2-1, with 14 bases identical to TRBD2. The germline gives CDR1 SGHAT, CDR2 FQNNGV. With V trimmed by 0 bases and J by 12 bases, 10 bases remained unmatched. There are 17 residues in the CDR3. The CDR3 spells CASSLDIGTSGRDGQFF. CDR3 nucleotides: TGTGCCAGCAGCTTAGATATTGGGACTAGCGGGAGAGATGGGCAGTTCTTC.

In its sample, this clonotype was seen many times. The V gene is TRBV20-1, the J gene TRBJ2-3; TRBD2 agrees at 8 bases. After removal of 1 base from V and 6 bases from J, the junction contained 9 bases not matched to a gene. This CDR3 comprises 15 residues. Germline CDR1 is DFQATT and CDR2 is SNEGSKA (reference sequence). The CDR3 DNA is TGCAGTGCTAGAGTAGGAGCGGGAGTTAGCGATACGCAGTATTTT. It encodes CSARVGAGVSDTQYF.

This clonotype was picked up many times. The CDR3 reads CASSLWGDGNEQFF. As DNA, the CDR3 is TGTGCCAGCAGTTTATGGGGTGACGGGAATGAGCAGTTCTTC. V usage is TRBV27 and J usage is TRBJ2-1; the D is unclear. The CDR3 is 14 residues long. Germline V gene data show CDR1 as MNHEY and CDR2 as SMNVEV (reference sequence). The V gene lost 1 base and the J gene lost 7 bases, with 11 bases spanning the gap.